The 15 T cell receptor beta chains below were found in one sample sequenced in a study of T cell repertoires in cytomegalovirus infection. TCRdb re-called the reads through MiXCR, storing one row per CDR3 protein. The repertoire includes 450,000 to 550,000 distinct CDR3 sequences, about 42% of them detected once, and roughly two fifths sits in the top ten. These receptors' targets are unknown. The sequences come from cultured PBMCs, collected from culture after CMV antigen stimulation. These receptors were collected from a human donor in good health (CMV status not recorded). Some clones in this sample may be carry-over from other donors' samples.

This clonotype was picked up many times. The genes are TRBV7-2 and TRBJ1-3, with D unclear. This CDR3 comprises 13 residues. Germline V gene data show CDR1 as SGHTA and CDR2 as FQGNSA. Trimming cost V 2 bases and J 1 base, with 3 bases left between them. The CDR3 spells CASSLRSGNTIYF. CDR3 coding DNA: TGTGCCAGCAGCTTACGATCTGGAAACACCATATATTTT. The full variable domain, with the rest looked up from reference TRBV7-2 and TRBJ1-3, is GAGVSQSPSNKVTEKGKDVELRCDPISGHTALYWYRQSLGQGLEFLIYFQGNSAPDKSGLPSDRFSAERTGGSVSTLTIQRTQQEDSAVYLCASSLRSGNTIYFGEGSWLTVV.

The V and J genes are TRBV6-5 and TRBJ1-5, with unresolved D. V lost 4 bases and J 3 bases, leaving 7 bases between the germline ends. The CDR3 is 13 amino acids. Germline V gene lookup returns CDR1 MNHEY and CDR2 SVGAGI. The CDR3 DNA reads TGTGCCAGCAGTTTGAGCCTCAATCAGCCCCAGCATTTT. Translating it yields CASSLSLNQPQHF.

This rearrangement joins TRBV5-1 to TRBJ1-1; D unclear. Germline loops: CDR1 SGHRS, CDR2 YFSETQ. This CDR3 is 14 amino acids long. The V end was cut by 5 bases, the J end by 5 bases, with 16 bases between. CDR3 bases: TGCGCCAGCAGTAGGAGGGCGGAGGTTACTGAAGCTTTCTTT. Its translation: CASSRRAEVTEAFF. The whole variable domain, filled in from reference TRBV5-1 and TRBJ1-1, reads KAGVTQTPRYLIKTRGQQVTLSCSPISGHRSVSWYQQTPGQGLQFLFEYFSETQRNKGNFPGRFSGRQFSNSRSEMNVSTLELGDSALYLCASSRRAEVTEAFFGQGTRLTVV.

This clonotype was picked up a small number of times. The V gene is TRBV7-9, the J gene TRBJ2-7; 10 bases match TRBD2. The length of the CDR3 is 18 residues. The V and J ends lost 4 bases and 3 bases, in that order; junction bases with no gene match: 15. From germline, CDR1 is SEHNR and CDR2 FQNEAQ (reference sequence). This CDR3 reads CASSSPPSSGRLGYEQYF. The CDR3 DNA follows: TGTGCCAGCAGCTCTCCCCCATCTAGCGGGAGACTTGGCTACGAGCAGTACTTC.

CDR3 sequence: CASREQFTGELFF. The CDR3 nucleotides read TGTGCCAGTAGGGAACAGTTCACCGGGGAGCTGTTTTTT. The V call is TRBV19, the J call TRBJ2-2; D is uncertain. The CDR3 is 13 amino acids. V lost 6 bases and J lost 4, with 9 bases in between. From germline, CDR1 is LNHDA and CDR2 SQIVND (reference sequence).

The J gene is TRBJ2-3, the V gene TRBV28; 7 nucleotides align to TRBD2. Trimming at V came to 5 bases and at J to 6 bases, leaving 8 bases not matched to a gene. In germline, CDR1 is MDHEN, CDR2 SYDVKM. The CDR3 runs to 14 residues. CDR3 amino acids: CASSTPREGDTQYF. The CDR3 DNA reads as TGTGCCAGCAGTACCCCCAGGGAGGGCGATACGCAGTATTTT.

The chain has TRBV12-3 or TRBV12-4 and TRBJ2-1, with 11 nucleotides matching TRBD2. V dropped 6 bases and J dropped 14; count of bases not matched to a gene: 18. This CDR3 has 16 residues. CDR3 in amino acids: CASSDFRGLAGGVEFF. CDR3 sequence (DNA): TGTGCCAGCAGCGATTTCCGGGGGCTAGCGGGAGGAGTGGAGTTCTTC.

This clonotype was detected only a few times. The rearrangement joins TRBV7-2 to TRBJ2-7; TRBD2 agrees at 9 bases. Per germline, CDR1 SGHTA and CDR2 FQGNSA. Trimming at V came to 1 base and at J to 5 bases, leaving 6 bases not matched to a gene. The CDR3 extends over 15 amino acids. The CDR3 DNA follows: TGTGCCAGCAGCTTAGGAGCGGGGGGCAACAACGAGCAGTACTTC. It encodes CASSLGAGGNNEQYF.

V gene TRBV5-1 combines with J gene TRBJ2-1; D may be TRBD1 (6 bases). V dropped 1 base and J dropped 7 bases, with 15 bases sitting between them. The V gene's germline CDR1 is SGHRS and CDR2 YFSETQ. The length of the CDR3 is 15 residues. CDR3 in amino acids: CASSLTPDSFNEQFF. CDR3 in DNA: TGCGCCAGCAGCTTGACCCCGGACAGTTTTAATGAGCAGTTCTTC.

This clonotype appeared a single time. The rearrangement links TRBV7-4 to TRBJ1-1; perhaps TRBD1 as D (5 bases). The CDR3 runs 14 residues. Germline V lookup: CDR1 SGHVT, CDR2 SQSDAQ. V lost 5 bases and J 2 bases, leaving 12 bases between the germline ends. Written as DNA, the CDR3 is TGTGCCAGCAGCCGACCGGGACTTAACACTGAAGCTTTCTTT. It translates to CASSRPGLNTEAFF.

V usage is TRBV2 and J usage is TRBJ2-5; tentative D call: TRBD1 (5 bases). Germline V gene data show CDR1 as SNHLY and CDR2 as FYNNEI. The CDR3 contains 14 residues. Deletions cut 6 bases from V and 4 bases from J, with 15 bases between. CDR3 nucleotides: TGTGCCAGCAGCCTACTTGGGGCCTTAGAGACCCAGTACTTC. Protein product: CASSLLGALETQYF.

This clonotype has more than one count but fewer than ten. Here the CDR3 reads CASSPLVSYEQYF. CDR3 nucleotide sequence: TGTGCCAGCAGCCCACTAGTCTCCTACGAGCAGTACTTC. This chain uses TRBV6-2 or TRBV6-3 with TRBJ2-7; weak D call: TRBD2 (5 bases). Trimming removed 6 bases at V and 0 bases at J, with 9 bases between. Germline lookup yields CDR1 MNHEY and CDR2 SVGEGT. The CDR3 spans 13 residues.

The rearrangement links TRBV7-9 to TRBJ2-1; 10 nucleotides match TRBD2. The CDR3 runs 15 residues. Trimming took 7 bases from V and 8 from J; bases not matched to a gene: 11. Germline CDR1 SEHNR, CDR2 FQNEAQ (reference sequence). CDR3 loop: CASTPIGSGGHEQFF. The CDR3 DNA is TGTGCCAGCACCCCAATAGGTAGCGGGGGGCATGAGCAGTTCTTC.

This clonotype showed up just a few times. V usage is TRBV7-9 and J usage is TRBJ2-2, with no clear D. From germline, CDR1 is SEHNR and CDR2 FQNEAQ (reference sequence). The CDR3 runs 15 residues. The ends were cut back, 8 bases at V and 0 bases at J, with 13 bases in the middle. CDR3 nucleotide sequence: TGTGCCAGCTACCCCAGCCGGACGAACACCGGGGAGCTGTTTTTT. As protein: CASYPSRTNTGELFF.

This clonotype appeared a few times. This chain connects TRBV11-2 to TRBJ2-3; D possibly matches TRBD1 or TRBD2 (6 bases each). Germline CDR1 is SGHAT and CDR2 is FQNNGV. This CDR3 has 13 residues. With 1 base removed from V and 8 bases from J, the gap between germline ends came to 10 bases. The CDR3 bases are TGTGCCAGCAGCTTAGTGGAGGGGGGTACGCAGTATTTT. Encoded protein: CASSLVEGGTQYF. Full variable domain (missing parts from reference TRBV11-2 and TRBJ2-3): EAGVAQSPRYKIIEKRQSVAFWCNPISGHATLYWYQQILGQGPKLLIQFQNNGVVDDSQLPKDRFSAERLKGVDSTLKIQPAKLEDSAVYLCASSLVEGGTQYFGPGTRLTVL.